A selection of T cell receptor beta chains follows, all from one sample in a study of T cell responses to AZD1222 COVID-19 vaccine. The protocol was immunoSEQ multiplex PCR, while the TCRdb copy is restricted to in-frame clones and leaves out a portion. In the table there are around 50,000 clones, around 91% of which are singletons. Specimen: peripheral blood, collected 28 days after the second AZD1222 dose. The source of these receptors is an adult who received the AZD1222 COVID-19 vaccine. Both conserved end residues are part of each CDR3. The D gene is left open where the match is weak. Not all rows give a size; the values are once, few, many and, for expanded clones, a class.

TRBJ2-3	.	TRBV27	.	CASSLSPADTQYF	TGTGCCAGCAGCCTCTCTCCAGCAGATACGCAGTATTTT
TRBJ2-7	.	TRBV6-1	few	CASSEKNSPSEQYF	TGTGCCAGCAGTGAGAAGAACTCGCCGTCCGAGCAGTACTTC
TRBJ2-3	TRBD1	TRBV6-5	once	CASSSHGTVGTDTQYF	TGTGCCAGCAGTTCTCACGGGACAGTGGGCACAGATACGCAGTATTTT
TRBJ2-3	.	TRBV28	.	CASSRPRWRHTDTQYF	TGTGCCAGCAGCCGACCCAGATGGCGGCACACAGATACGCAGTATTTT
TRBJ2-1	TRBD2	TRBV6-2/TRBV6-3	.	CASSYGREYHEQFF	TGTGCCAGCAGTTACGGGCGGGAGTATCATGAGCAGTTCTTC
TRBJ2-7	.	TRBV29-1	.	CSVLGSLGYEQYF	TGCAGCGTTTTGGGCAGCTTGGGCTACGAGCAGTACTTC
TRBJ1-3	.	TRBV28	.	CASSDISGNTIYF	TGTGCCAGCAGCGACATATCTGGAAACACCATATATTTT
TRBJ2-1	.	TRBV11-2	.	CASSRTLNPSYNEQFF	TGTGCCAGCAGCCGTACACTGAATCCGTCCTACAATGAGCAGTTCTTC
TRBJ2-7	.	TRBV7-2	.	CASSRNAFAYEQYF	TGTGCCAGCAGCCGCAACGCGTTTGCCTACGAGCAGTACTTC
TRBJ1-2	.	TRBV5-1	.	CARYDKNYGYTF	TGCGCCAGATACGACAAGAACTATGGCTACACCTTC
TRBJ1-3	TRBD1	TRBV7-8	.	CASSPGTGSGNTIYF	TGTGCCAGCAGCCCGGGGACAGGCTCTGGAAACACCATATATTTT
TRBJ2-5	.	TRBV6-5	few	CASSARGQENTQYF	TGTGCCAGCAGCGCTAGGGGTCAAGAGAATACCCAGTACTTC
TRBJ2-3	.	TRBV5-1	.	CASSLKTGSTDTQYF	TGCGCCAGCAGCTTAAAGACCGGCTCCACAGATACGCAGTATTTT
TRBJ1-6	.	TRBV19	few	CASSILAGNSPLHF	TGTGCCAGTAGTATCCTGGCAGGCAATTCACCCCTCCACTTT
TRBJ2-1	.	TRBV27	.	CASSLFNNEQFF	TGTGCCAGCAGTTTGTTCAACAATGAGCAGTTCTTC
TRBJ2-6	TRBD2	TRBV19	.	CASSIPGTSVPGANVLTF	TGTGCCAGTAGTATCCCCGGGACTAGCGTACCTGGGGCCAACGTCCTGACTTTC
TRBJ1-2	.	TRBV14	.	CATALGSRGGGYTF	TGTGCCACCGCGCTCGGGTCCCGCGGCGGAGGCTACACCTTC
TRBJ1-6	.	TRBV6-1	.	CASTEGHWNSPLHF	TGTGCCAGCACTGAAGGACATTGGAATTCACCCCTCCACTTT
TRBJ2-3	TRBD2	TRBV19	.	CASSPWLAGVSTDTQYF	TGTGCCAGTAGTCCGTGGCTAGCGGGAGTGAGCACAGATACGCAGTATTTT
TRBJ2-7	TRBD2	TRBV19	.	CASREASPSYEQYF	TGTGCCAGCCGGGAGGCCTCACCATCCTACGAGCAGTACTTC
TRBJ1-2	.	TRBV1	.	CTSSQALSYGYTF	TGCACCAGCAGCCAAGCTCTGAGCTATGGCTACACCTTC
TRBJ2-2	.	TRBV5-5	.	CASSFEWAAGELFF	TGTGCCAGCAGCTTCGAGTGGGCGGCCGGGGAGCTGTTTTTT
TRBJ2-3	TRBD2	TRBV3-1/TRBV3-2	.	CASSQASSGGHTQYF	TGTGCCAGCAGCCAAGCTTCTAGCGGGGGCCATACGCAGTATTTT
TRBJ2-5	.	TRBV5-1	.	CASSLGRTGQETQYF	TGCGCCAGCAGCTTGGGGAGAACAGGACAAGAGACCCAGTACTTC